Each of the 15 T cell receptor beta chains below was sequenced from the same sample in a study of a mutant IDH1 vaccine in newly diagnosed glioma. The time point here: baseline, week 1 (first vaccination visit). Indicated treatment: pre-vaccination baseline after standard-of-care therapy. Sequencing was performed with immunoSEQ multiplex PCR; in TCRdb, only in-frame clones are kept and a portion is missing. The sample consists of tens of thousands of clones, roughly 80% of them appearing once. The sequences come from PBMCs, collected from a glioma patient treated with radiotherapy, temozolomide or both. The receptors were sampled from a man between 18 and 35 years old with glioma.

CDR3 in amino acids: CASSQDPKTGGGYTF. CDR3 DNA: TGCGCCAGCAGCCAAGATCCCAAGACAGGGGGCGGCTACACCTTC. J is TRBJ1-2 and V is TRBV4-3; 10 positions agree with TRBD1. CDR1 and CDR2 from the germline V gene are LGHNA and YSLEER. The CDR3 runs 15 residues. V gave up 0 bases and J gave up 8 bases; unmatched junction bases: 6.

The chain couples TRBV6-5 to TRBJ1-4; TRBD1 matches 10 bases. The CDR3 loop spans 15 amino acids. Germline V gene lookup returns CDR1 MNHEY and CDR2 SVGAGI. V dropped 5 bases and J dropped 8; count of bases not matched to a gene: 8. CDR3 nucleotide sequence: TGTGCCAGCAGTGTCGATACGACAGGGGGCGAAAAACTGTTTTTT. Translated: CASSVDTTGGEKLFF.

This clone has only a few counts. J is TRBJ1-2 and V is TRBV19; no reliable D call. V was shortened by 3 bases and J by 7 bases, with 9 bases between the two germline ends. Germline-derived CDR1 and CDR2 are LNHDA and SQIVND (reference sequence). The CDR3 extends over 12 amino acids. The CDR3 reads CASSIPSGGYTF. The CDR3 nucleotides are TGTGCCAGTAGTATCCCCTCGGGTGGCTACACCTTC.

This chain links TRBV6-6 with TRBJ2-1; D may be TRBD1 (6 bases). This CDR3 spans 14 amino acids. V was shortened by 7 bases and J by 5 bases, with 15 bases between the two germline ends. Per the germline V gene, CDR1 is MNHNY and CDR2 is SVGAGI (reference sequence). For the CDR3, the DNA is TGTGCCAGCACAGAACAGGGTACCCACAATGAGCAGTTCTTC. This gives the protein CASTEQGTHNEQFF.

V gene TRBV25-1 combines with J gene TRBJ2-7, with no clear D. Trimming took 0 bases from V and 5 from J, leaving 14 bases between them. This CDR3 is built from 15 residues. Germline CDR1 and CDR2: MGHDK and SYGVNS. The DNA for the CDR3 is TGTGCCAGCAGTGAATATTCAGGATCTTTTCACGAGCAGTACTTC. Residues: CASSEYSGSFHEQYF.

This clone has just one count. The V call is TRBV30, the J call TRBJ1-5; maybe TRBD1 (5 bases). V lost 5 bases and J lost 2, with 22 bases in between. CDR3 length equals 17 residues. Looked up from germline, CDR1 is GTSNPN and CDR2 is SVGIG (reference sequence). The CDR3 DNA follows: TGTGCCTGGTCCTCCGGGTCACCGGTGGGGGGCAATCAGCCCCAGCATTTT. It yields the protein CAWSSGSPVGGNQPQHF.

This chain links TRBV2 with TRBJ2-1; TRBD2 matches at 9 bases. The CDR3 consists of 15 residues. Germline lookup yields CDR1 SNHLY and CDR2 FYNNEI. The V gene end was trimmed by 6 bases and the J gene end by 6 bases; junction bases not matched to a gene: 9. The CDR3 sequence: CASSDAGLAINEQFF. For the CDR3, the DNA is TGTGCCAGCAGCGACGCGGGACTAGCTATCAATGAGCAGTTCTTC.

The chain recombines TRBV28 with TRBJ1-2; 9 positions match TRBD1. The CDR3 runs 15 residues. Losses at the gene ends were 5 bases for V and 4 bases for J; bases not matched to a gene: 8. Germline CDR1 and CDR2: MDHEN and SYDVKM. CDR3 DNA: TGTGCCAGCAGTCCCGGACAGGGGAAGAGCTATGGCTACACCTTC. As protein: CASSPGQGKSYGYTF.

The chain combines TRBV11-2 with TRBJ2-5, with D possibly being TRBD1 (6 bases). Germline V CDR1 and CDR2: SGHAT, FQNNGV. The CDR3 runs to 14 residues. Trimming removed 5 bases from V and 3 bases from J, with 13 bases in between. CDR3 region: CASSNARDKETQYF. DNA for the CDR3: TGTGCCAGCAGCAACGCCCGGGACAAAGAGACCCAGTACTTC.

This clone was picked up one time. The chain links TRBV6-6 to TRBJ2-5; D gene unclear. The CDR3 has 12 amino acids. The V gene's germline CDR1 is MNHNY and CDR2 SVGAGI (reference sequence). Trimming pared 5 bases from V and 9 bases from J, leaving 13 bases between. Here the CDR3 DNA reads TGTGCCAGCAGTCAGACCCGCGAGGCCCAGTACTTC. Translated, it gives CASSQTREAQYF.

This clone has a handful of counts. The V and J genes are TRBV6-6 and TRBJ1-2; D is perhaps TRBD1 (6 bases). Germline V gene lookup returns CDR1 MNHNY and CDR2 SVGAGI (reference sequence). The CDR3 contains 14 residues. Trimming left V 2 bases short and J 3 bases short, with 10 bases between. CDR3 protein: CASSYGGPYYGYTF. The CDR3 DNA sequence: TGTGCCAGCAGTTACGGGGGGCCCTACTATGGCTACACCTTC.

V and J are TRBV7-2 and TRBJ2-7; TRBD2 matches at 11 bases. The CDR3 consists of 15 residues. Trimming at V came to 2 bases and at J to 7 bases, leaving 7 bases not matched to a gene. Germline CDR1 reads SGHTA; CDR2 reads FQGNSA. The CDR3 spells CASSLTRIAGGEQYF. DNA for the CDR3: TGTGCCAGCAGCTTAACTCGGATAGCGGGAGGGGAGCAGTACTTC.

The CDR3 is CASSVSVDWGMEGAANTGELFF. CDR3 in DNA: TGTGCCAGCTCGGTTTCCGTGGACTGGGGGATGGAGGGGGCTGCGAACACCGGGGAGCTGTTTTTT. V and J are TRBV2 and TRBJ2-2, with a possible D match to TRBD1 (7 bases). V was trimmed by 8 bases and J by 0 bases, leaving 34 bases between them. Germline values: CDR1 SNHLY, CDR2 FYNNEI. This CDR3 contains 22 residues.

This clone is medium-sized by share. This chain connects TRBV9 to TRBJ1-4; 7 bases are shared with TRBD1. The CDR3 length is 15 residues. J was trimmed by 5 bases and V by 3 bases; bases with no gene match: 7. The germline gives CDR1 SGDLS, CDR2 YYNGEE. The CDR3, as DNA: TGTGCCAGCAGCGAACTCGGGACAGCGAATGAAAAACTGTTTTTT. Amino acids: CASSELGTANEKLFF. The full variable domain, with the rest looked up from reference TRBV9 and TRBJ1-4, is DSGVTQTPKHLITATGQRVTLRCSPRSGDLSVYWYQQSLDQGLQFLIQYYNGEERAKGNILERFSAQQFPDLHSELNLSSLELGDSALYFCASSELGTANEKLFFGSGTQLSVL.

J is TRBJ1-6 and V is TRBV30; 9 nucleotides align to TRBD1. The CDR3 sequence is 13 residues long. The V segment lost 4 bases and the J segment 12 bases; nucleotides outside the gene matches: 7. The V gene's germline CDR1 is GTSNPN and CDR2 SVGIG (reference sequence). As DNA, the CDR3 is TGTGCCTGGAACAGGGACAGGGAAAGACCCCTCCACTTT. Translating gives CAWNRDRERPLHF.